The T cell receptor beta chain under discussion was sequenced for a study of blood T cell repertoires in COVID-19. About the research overall: Spain, Italy and the United States supplied samples that represented acute and convalescent COVID-19.

The CDR3 extends over 16 amino acids. Germline loops: CDR1 LGHDT, CDR2 YNNKEL (reference sequence). A word on this clone: The junction differs from germline at one of its ends, possibly a read error.

Assay: immunoSEQ multiplex PCR; the TCRdb copy retains only in-frame clones and omits some. The sample lists roughly 230,000 clones; 70% to 90% were seen once. This sequence originates from a woman aged 55 to 70 with active or convalescent COVID-19. The specimen sequenced was peripheral blood. V and J are TRBV3-1 (or the pseudogene TRBV3-2) and TRBJ1-1; 7 nucleotides align to TRBD1. This CDR3 is CASSQGNRGLNTEAFF. CDR3 bases: TGTGCCAGCAGCCAGGGGAACAGGGGATTGAATACTGAAGCTTTCTTT.